Each of the 5 T cell receptor beta chains below was sequenced from the same sample in a study of T cells in Graves' hyperthyroidism and ophthalmopathy. Amplification targeted TCR beta CDR3 regions from RNA transcripts. During a first-round RT-PCR of the TCR CDR3, the HTBI primer set was used. TCRdb redid the calling of the multiplex PCR reads with MiXCR, one entry per CDR3 protein. The repertoire holds about 560,000 distinct CDR3 sequences, approximately 15% seen once, with about 20% in the top ten. The sequenced sample consisted of blood. These receptors all come from a young woman with Graves' hyperthyroidism.

Of note for this clonotype: At one end, the junction sequence differs from germline, possibly due to a read error. The J gene is TRBJ2-3, the V gene TRBV10-3; TRBD1 agrees at 8 bases. CDR3 length equals 17 residues. The germline gives CDR1 ENHRY, CDR2 SYGVKD. DNA of the CDR3: TGTGCCAACAGTGACCCCGGACAGGGACTCATCACAGATACGCAGTATTTT. Translation gives CANSDPGQGLITDTQYF.

This rearrangement joins TRBV5-6 to TRBJ2-1, with 11 nucleotides matching TRBD2. Germline trimming cut 0 bases from V and 8 bases from J; bases unmatched to any gene: 4. CDR1 is SGHDT and CDR2 is YYEEEE in the germline V gene. CDR3 length equals 15 residues. In DNA, the CDR3 is TGTGCCAGCAGCTTGGCGGGACTAGCGGACTATGAGCAGTTCTTC. As protein: CASSLAGLADYEQFF. Based on the CDR3 plus reference TRBV5-6 and TRBJ2-1, the full variable domain is DAGVTQSPTHLIKTRGQQVTLRCSPKSGHDTVSWYQQALGQGPQFIFQYYEEEERQRGNFPDRFSGHQFPNYSSELNVNALLLGDSALYLCASSLAGLADYEQFFGPGTRLTVL.

Notes on this clonotype: This may come from a read error, since a much larger clone is one base off. The J gene is TRBJ2-3, the V gene TRBV7-8, with TRBD1 as a possible D gene (5 bases). From germline, CDR1 is SGHVS and CDR2 FQNEAQ. The CDR3 runs to 15 residues. In DNA, the CDR3 is TGTGCCAGCAGCTTAGAAGGGGTAGGCACAGATATGCAGTATTTT. Protein sequence: CASSLEGVGTDMQYF.

This clonotype came up a few times. The CDR3 DNA reads as TGTGCCAGCAGTTACCAGGAGATCTATGGCTACACCTTC. Protein product: CASSYQEIYGYTF. The chain employs TRBV6-9 and TRBJ1-2; D gene ambiguous. Germline V gene sequence: CDR1 MNHGY, CDR2 SVAAGI. The CDR3 is 13 amino acids. Between the trimmed V and J ends, which lost 3 bases and 4 bases, there was a span of 9 bases.

This rearrangement joins TRBV27 to TRBJ2-7, with D perhaps matching TRBD2 (6 bases). Per germline, CDR1 MNHEY and CDR2 SMNVEV (reference sequence). The CDR3 covers 15 residues. Trimming removed 6 bases from V and 2 bases from J, with 17 bases in between. The chain's CDR3 is CASRGLGGAAYEQYF. DNA of the CDR3: TGTGCCAGCAGAGGGTTAGGCGGGGCGGCCTACGAGCAGTACTTC.